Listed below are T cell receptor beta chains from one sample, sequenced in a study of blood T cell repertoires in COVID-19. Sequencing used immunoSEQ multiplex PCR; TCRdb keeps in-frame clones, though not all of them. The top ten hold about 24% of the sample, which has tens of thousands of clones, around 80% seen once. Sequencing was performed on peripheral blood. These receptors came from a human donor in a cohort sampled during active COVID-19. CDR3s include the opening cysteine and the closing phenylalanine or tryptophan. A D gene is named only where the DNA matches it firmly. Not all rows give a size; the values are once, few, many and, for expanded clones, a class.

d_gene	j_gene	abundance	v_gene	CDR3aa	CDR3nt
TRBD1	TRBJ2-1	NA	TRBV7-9	CASSSRDRGLHSYNEQFF	TGTGCCAGCAGCTCACGGGACAGGGGCTTACACTCCTACAATGAGCAGTTCTTC
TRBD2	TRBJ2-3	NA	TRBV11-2	CASSLVLAGRDTQYF	TGTGCCAGCAGCTTAGTCCTAGCGGGCAGGGACACGCAGTATTTT
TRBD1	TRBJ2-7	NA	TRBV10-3	CAISEPGQGYEQYF	TGTGCCATCAGTGAGCCAGGACAGGGCTACGAGCAGTACTTC
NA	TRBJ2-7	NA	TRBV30	CAWKAEGRDEQYF	TGTGCCTGGAAGGCGGAGGGGCGAGACGAGCAGTACTTC
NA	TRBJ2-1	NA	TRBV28	CASSSNNRSPDEQFF	TGTGCCAGCAGTTCTAATAACAGGTCTCCGGATGAGCAGTTCTTC
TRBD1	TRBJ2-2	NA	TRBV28	CASWDRANTGELFF	TGTGCCAGTTGGGACAGGGCTAACACCGGGGAGCTGTTTTTT
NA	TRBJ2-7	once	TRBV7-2	CASSPDGAAYEQYF	TGTGCCAGCAGCCCCGATGGGGCGGCCTACGAGCAGTACTTC
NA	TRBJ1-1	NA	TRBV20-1	CSASGTGTSEAFF	TGCAGTGCTAGTGGAACCGGGACAAGTGAAGCTTTCTTT
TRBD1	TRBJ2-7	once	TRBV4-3	CASSPSSGQGGSSYEQYF	TGCGCCAGCAGCCCCAGCTCGGGACAGGGAGGAAGCTCCTACGAGCAGTACTTC
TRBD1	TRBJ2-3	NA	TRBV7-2	CASSLEFGTGITDTQYF	TGTGCCAGCAGCTTAGAGTTTGGGACAGGGATCACAGATACGCAGTATTTT
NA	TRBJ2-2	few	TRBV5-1	CASTGPAGGGELFF	TGCGCCAGCACCGGCCCCGCAGGAGGCGGGGAGCTGTTTTTT
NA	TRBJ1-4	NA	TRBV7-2	CASSLGGINEKLFF	TGTGCCAGCAGCCTCGGGGGGATTAATGAAAAACTGTTTTTT
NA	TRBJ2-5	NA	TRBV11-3	CASSPHRGEETQYF	TGTGCCAGCAGCCCACACCGCGGGGAAGAGACCCAGTACTTC
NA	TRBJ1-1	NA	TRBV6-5	CASSYPSRGEAFF	TGTGCCAGCAGTTACCCTTCCCGGGGTGAAGCTTTCTTT
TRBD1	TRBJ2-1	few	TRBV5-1	CASSQPGQGAGGQFF	TGCGCCAGCAGCCAACCGGGACAGGGGGCGGGTGGGCAGTTCTTC
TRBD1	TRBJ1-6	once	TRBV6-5	CASSLGTVAPLHF	TGTGCCAGCAGTCTGGGGACAGTTGCACCCCTCCACTTT
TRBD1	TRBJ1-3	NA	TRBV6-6	CASSRGTGNLGGNTIYF	TGTGCCAGCAGCCGAGGGACAGGGAATCTTGGTGGAAACACCATATATTTT
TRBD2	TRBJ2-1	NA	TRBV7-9	CASSRGWAGGSYNEQFF	TGTGCCAGCAGCCGAGGGTGGGCGGGAGGTTCCTACAATGAGCAGTTCTTC
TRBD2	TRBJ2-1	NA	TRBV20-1	CSASGGREGSYNEQFF	TGCAGTGCTAGTGGGGGGCGGGAGGGCTCCTACAATGAGCAGTTCTTC
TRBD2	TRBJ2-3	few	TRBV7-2	CASSPRASGGTDTQYF	TGTGCCAGCAGCCCCAGGGCTAGCGGGGGCACAGATACGCAGTATTTT
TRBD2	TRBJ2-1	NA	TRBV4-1	CATGLQAHEQFF	TGCGCCACGGGACTACAGGCGCATGAGCAGTTCTTC
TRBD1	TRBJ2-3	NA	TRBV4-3	CASSRGTGATDTQYF	TGCGCCAGCAGCCGCGGGACAGGGGCCACAGATACGCAGTATTTT
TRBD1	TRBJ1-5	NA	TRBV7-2	CASSFGQGFNQPQHF	TGTGCCAGCAGCTTTGGACAGGGGTTCAATCAGCCCCAGCATTTT
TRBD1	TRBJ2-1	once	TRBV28	CATMGDRNEQFF	TGTGCCACCATGGGGGACAGGAATGAGCAGTTCTTC
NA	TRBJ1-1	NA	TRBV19	CASSPGPKPEAFF	TGTGCCAGTAGCCCTGGGCCAAAACCTGAAGCTTTCTTT
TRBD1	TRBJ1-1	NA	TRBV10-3	CASTGGEGTEAFF	TGTGCCAGCACAGGGGGCGAAGGAACTGAAGCTTTCTTT
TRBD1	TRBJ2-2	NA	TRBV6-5	CASRTGTGNTGELFF	TGTGCCAGCAGAACCGGGACAGGGAACACCGGGGAGCTGTTTTTT
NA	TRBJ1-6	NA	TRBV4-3	CASSQDRAYNSPLHF	TGCGCCAGCAGCCAAGACAGGGCCTATAATTCACCCCTCCACTTT
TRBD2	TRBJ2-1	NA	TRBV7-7	CASSPGLAGGVSYNEQFF	TGTGCTAGCAGTCCCGGACTAGCGGGAGGAGTCTCCTACAATGAGCAGTTCTTC
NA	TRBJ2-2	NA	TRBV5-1	CASRQSTGELFF	TGCGCCAGCCGACAGAGCACCGGGGAGCTGTTTTTT
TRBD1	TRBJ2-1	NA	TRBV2	CASSDRTGGHEQFF	TGTGCCAGCAGTGATCGGACAGGGGGCCATGAGCAGTTCTTC
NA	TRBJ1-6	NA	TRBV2	CASIQQNNSPLHF	TGTGCCAGCATCCAACAGAATAATTCACCCCTCCACTTT
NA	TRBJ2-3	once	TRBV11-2	CASKKPFTDTQYF	TGTGCCAGCAAAAAGCCATTCACAGATACGCAGTATTTT
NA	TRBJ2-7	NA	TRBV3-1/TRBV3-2	CASSQLVEQYF	TGTGCCAGCAGCCAATTAGTCGAGCAGTACTTC
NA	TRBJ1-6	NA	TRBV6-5	CASSGQGYSPLHF	TGTGCCAGCAGCGGGCAGGGTTATTCACCCCTCCACTTT
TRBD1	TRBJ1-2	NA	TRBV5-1	CASSLGTGADGYTF	TGCGCCAGCAGCTTGGGGACAGGGGCAGATGGCTACACCTTC
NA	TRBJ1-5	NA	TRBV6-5	CASLLGQHNQPQHF	TGTGCCAGCCTACTTGGACAGCACAATCAGCCCCAGCATTTT
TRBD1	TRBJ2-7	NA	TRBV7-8	CASSIDRGRPLQYF	TGTGCCAGCAGCATCGACAGGGGGCGACCTCTCCAGTACTTC
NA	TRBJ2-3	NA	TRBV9	CASSVERWESTDTQYF	TGTGCCAGCAGCGTAGAGCGGTGGGAGAGCACAGATACGCAGTATTTT
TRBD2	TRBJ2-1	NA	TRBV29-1	CSVWSSGSNEQFF	TGCAGCGTTTGGTCTAGCGGGAGCAATGAGCAGTTCTTC
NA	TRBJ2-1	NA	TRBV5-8	CASSFRSSYNEQFF	TGTGCCAGCAGCTTCCGATCCAGCTACAATGAGCAGTTCTTC
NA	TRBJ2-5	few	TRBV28	CALGGGRGLSQYF	TGTGCCCTAGGGGGCGGTCGGGGGTTGTCCCAGTACTTC